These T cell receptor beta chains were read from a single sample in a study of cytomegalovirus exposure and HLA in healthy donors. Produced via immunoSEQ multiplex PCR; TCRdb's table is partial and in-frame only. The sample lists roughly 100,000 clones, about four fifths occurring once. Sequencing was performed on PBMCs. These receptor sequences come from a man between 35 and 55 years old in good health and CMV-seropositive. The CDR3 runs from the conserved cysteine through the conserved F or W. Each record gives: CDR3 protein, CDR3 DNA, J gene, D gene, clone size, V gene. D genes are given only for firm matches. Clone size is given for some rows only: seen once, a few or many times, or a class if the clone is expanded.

CDR3 protein: CASSPRRGGPLGETQYF
CDR3 DNA: TGTGCCAGCAGCCCCAGGAGGGGAGGGCCCCTTGGGGAGACCCAGTACTTC
J gene: TRBJ2-5
D gene: TRBD2
clone size: few
V gene: TRBV9

CDR3 protein: CASTVTVVNEKLFF
CDR3 DNA: TGTGCCAGCACCGTGACAGTCGTTAATGAAAAACTGTTTTTT
J gene: TRBJ1-4
D gene: .
clone size: .
V gene: TRBV6-6

CDR3 protein: CATGTSGGYGYTF
CDR3 DNA: TGTGCCACCGGTACTTCGGGTGGCTATGGCTACACCTTC
J gene: TRBJ1-2
D gene: .
clone size: few
V gene: TRBV27

CDR3 protein: CASSILWTGDNQPQHF
CDR3 DNA: TGTGCCAGTAGTATACTCTGGACAGGGGACAATCAGCCCCAGCATTTT
J gene: TRBJ1-5
D gene: TRBD1
clone size: .
V gene: TRBV19

CDR3 protein: CASSLARDRVNGYTF
CDR3 DNA: TGTGCCAGCAGCCTGGCCCGGGACAGGGTGAATGGCTACACCTTC
J gene: TRBJ1-2
D gene: TRBD1
clone size: .
V gene: TRBV28

CDR3 protein: CASSEEGALKAFF
CDR3 DNA: TGTGCCAGCAGTGAAGAAGGGGCTTTAAAAGCTTTCTTT
J gene: TRBJ1-1
D gene: .
clone size: .
V gene: TRBV6-1

CDR3 protein: CATSRDSGRAGNTIYF
CDR3 DNA: TGTGCCACCAGCAGAGATTCAGGCAGGGCTGGAAACACCATATATTTT
J gene: TRBJ1-3
D gene: .
clone size: .
V gene: TRBV15

CDR3 protein: CASSIRTGTVAEAFF
CDR3 DNA: TGCGCCAGCAGCATCAGGACAGGGACTGTAGCTGAAGCTTTCTTT
J gene: TRBJ1-1
D gene: TRBD1
clone size: .
V gene: TRBV5-1

CDR3 protein: CASSAKTGLQTKLFF
CDR3 DNA: TGTGCCAGCTCGGCCAAGACAGGTTTGCAGACCAAACTGTTTTTT
J gene: TRBJ1-4
D gene: .
clone size: few
V gene: TRBV18

CDR3 protein: CASTPTDRANSPLHF
CDR3 DNA: TGTGCCAGCACCCCCACTGACAGGGCTAATTCACCCCTCCACTTT
J gene: TRBJ1-6
D gene: TRBD1
clone size: .
V gene: TRBV28

CDR3 protein: CASSQTGLNTEAFF
CDR3 DNA: TGTGCCAGCAGTCAGACAGGCTTGAACACTGAAGCTTTCTTT
J gene: TRBJ1-1
D gene: .
clone size: .
V gene: TRBV25-1

CDR3 protein: CASRSRDRPNSPLHF
CDR3 DNA: TGTGCCAGCAGGAGCCGGGACAGGCCAAATTCACCCCTCCACTTT
J gene: TRBJ1-6
D gene: TRBD1
clone size: .
V gene: TRBV27

CDR3 protein: CASRQMPRRGGGDNEQFF
CDR3 DNA: TGTGCCAGCAGACAAATGCCTCGGCGTGGCGGGGGGGACAATGAGCAGTTCTTC
J gene: TRBJ2-1
D gene: TRBD2
clone size: .
V gene: TRBV11-2

CDR3 protein: CAWSVDSSYEQYF
CDR3 DNA: TGTGCCTGGAGTGTGGACAGTTCCTACGAGCAGTACTTC
J gene: TRBJ2-7
D gene: .
clone size: .
V gene: TRBV30

CDR3 protein: CASSSTGGVNEQFF
CDR3 DNA: TGTGCCAGCAGCTCCACGGGAGGGGTCAATGAGCAGTTCTTC
J gene: TRBJ2-1
D gene: TRBD2
clone size: .
V gene: TRBV7-9

CDR3 protein: CASSSPTVDEQYF
CDR3 DNA: TGTGCCAGCAGCTCCCCGACAGTTGACGAGCAGTACTTC
J gene: TRBJ2-7
D gene: .
clone size: few
V gene: TRBV5-5

CDR3 protein: CASSLGTGIMNTEAFF
CDR3 DNA: TGCGCCAGCAGCTTGGGGACAGGGATCATGAACACTGAAGCTTTCTTT
J gene: TRBJ1-1
D gene: TRBD1
clone size: .
V gene: TRBV5-1